The 16 T cell receptor beta chains below were found in one sample sequenced in a study of shared clonotypes between healthy human individuals (TCRdb year 2020). CD8 naive samples were CD45RO-negative cells positively selected for CCR7, giving a CD45RA+CCR7+ population that excluded TemRA cells. Receptors were amplified or captured by the immunoSEQ multiplex PCR assay. Sourced from immuneACCESS, this table was stored by TCRdb with only in-frame sequences that have V and J called. A share of the clones is absent; for the studies checked, an unresolved V gene accounts for under half, and the remainder has no known explanation. For this sample the table gives about 2 million clones, of which about 95% were detected only once. Clones ranked in the top ten supply around 1.2% of the sample. The sequenced material came from naive CD8+ T cells sorted from blood. The cell subset or site label corresponds to: CD45RA+CCR7+. These receptors were taken from a man in his late teens or twenties in good health.

For this clone: This specimen includes other DNA sequences encoding the same CDR3. The rearrangement links TRBV13 to TRBJ2-1, with TRBD1 as a possible D gene (5 bases). Trimming cost V 0 bases and J 1 base, with 7 bases left between them. From germline, CDR1 is PRHDT and CDR2 FYEKMQ (reference sequence). CDR3 length equals 15 residues. The chain's CDR3 is CASSLGRGSYNEQFF. In DNA form, the CDR3 reads TGTGCCAGCAGCTTAGGAAGGGGTTCCTACAATGAGCAGTTCTTC.

The chain combines TRBV5-6 with TRBJ2-7; D could derive from TRBD1 or TRBD2 (5 bases each). The CDR3 has 17 amino acids. CDR1 and CDR2 from the germline V gene are SGHDT and YYEEEE. V lost 4 bases to trimming and J lost 0 bases, with 20 bases between them. The CDR3 loop reads CASSGFPPGRSSYEQYF. The DNA of the CDR3 is TGTGCCAGCAGCGGGTTTCCCCCGGGACGGAGCTCCTACGAGCAGTACTTC.

This chain connects TRBV13 to TRBJ1-3; D is possibly TRBD1 (5 bases). V was shortened by 4 bases and J by 2 bases, with 24 bases between the two germline ends. The germline CDR1 and CDR2 sequences are PRHDT and FYEKMQ (reference sequence). This CDR3 has 19 amino acids. CDR3 protein: CASSSLRITGQGTGNTIYF. The CDR3 region has the DNA TGTGCCAGCAGCTCCCTCCGAATCACGGGGCAGGGAACTGGAAACACCATATATTTT.

V is TRBV7-8 and J is TRBJ2-3; the match to TRBD2 covers 8 bases. V was clipped by 1 base and J by 3 bases; unmatched bases: 6. Germline assignment: CDR1 SGHVS and CDR2 FQNEAQ. The CDR3 consists of 16 residues. The CDR3 region is CASSLVVAGTTDTQYF. The CDR3 DNA reads as TGTGCCAGCAGCTTAGTTGTAGCGGGGACAACAGATACGCAGTATTTT.

The chain couples TRBV7-3 to TRBJ1-2, with a tentative D call TRBD1 (5 bases). CDR1 is SGHTA and CDR2 is FQGTGA in the germline V gene. The V end lost 5 bases, the J end lost 6 bases, and 10 bases lay between the germline ends. The CDR3 runs 12 residues. CDR3 residues: CASSLGGDGYTF. The DNA for the CDR3 is TGTGCCAGCAGCCTTGGGGGGGATGGCTACACCTTC.

This rearrangement joins TRBV28 to TRBJ2-7, with D possibly matching TRBD2 (5 bases). Germline CDR1 and CDR2: MDHEN and SYDVKM. The length of the CDR3 is 14 residues. Between the trimmed V and J ends, which lost 2 bases and 2 bases, there was a span of 10 bases. The CDR3 is CASSLGQEAYEQYF. The CDR3, as DNA: TGTGCCAGCAGTTTAGGCCAGGAGGCCTACGAGCAGTACTTC.

The chain employs TRBV25-1 and TRBJ2-5; possibly TRBD1 for D (6 bases). The CDR3 spans 12 residues. Between the trimmed V and J ends, which lost 3 bases and 4 bases, there was a span of 6 bases. Looked up from germline, CDR1 is MGHDK and CDR2 is SYGVNS. CDR3 residues: CASSDRGETQYF. CDR3 DNA: TGTGCCAGCAGTGACAGGGGAGAGACCCAGTACTTC.

The chain joins TRBV11-2 to TRBJ1-1, with D unresolved. Trimming left V 5 bases short and J 1 base short, with 5 bases between. This CDR3 spans 12 amino acids. Germline lookup yields CDR1 SGHAT and CDR2 FQNNGV. In DNA form, the CDR3 reads TGTGCCAGCAGCGGGGAGAACACTGAAGCTTTCTTT. Protein product: CASSGENTEAFF. The full variable domain, with the rest looked up from reference TRBV11-2 and TRBJ1-1, is EAGVAQSPRYKIIEKRQSVAFWCNPISGHATLYWYQQILGQGPKLLIQFQNNGVVDDSQLPKDRFSAERLKGVDSTLKIQPAKLEDSAVYLCASSGENTEAFFGQGTRLTVV.

Concerning this clone: The same CDR3 can be traced to other DNA sequences in this sample. The J gene is TRBJ2-7, the V gene TRBV5-1; D may be TRBD1 or TRBD2 (5 bases each). V lost 0 bases and J lost 2, with 9 bases in between. This CDR3 has 14 residues. In germline, CDR1 is SGHRS, CDR2 YFSETQ. The CDR3 DNA reads TGCGCCAGCAGCTTGGGTCAGGGACCCTACGAGCAGTACTTC. It encodes CASSLGQGPYEQYF. The full variable domain, its missing parts supplied by reference TRBV5-1 and TRBJ2-7, is KAGVTQTPRYLIKTRGQQVTLSCSPISGHRSVSWYQQTPGQGLQFLFEYFSETQRNKGNFPGRFSGRQFSNSRSEMNVSTLELGDSALYLCASSLGQGPYEQYFGPGTRLTVT.

The chain recombines TRBV30 with TRBJ1-5; tentative D call: TRBD1 (5 bases). The germline CDR1 and CDR2 sequences are GTSNPN and SVGIG (reference sequence). Trimming left V 4 bases short and J 4 bases short, with 11 bases between. The CDR3 totals 13 residues. CDR3 sequence reads: CAWTSQDNQPQHF. The CDR3 coding sequence is TGTGCCTGGACCTCACAGGATAATCAGCCCCAGCATTTT.

The chain has TRBV13 and TRBJ2-7; D ambiguous. Germline CDR1 and CDR2: PRHDT and FYEKMQ (reference sequence). Trimming pared 6 bases from V and 4 bases from J, leaving 16 bases between. The CDR3 spans 14 residues. The CDR3 is CASRPNTNLYEQYF. In DNA, the CDR3 is TGTGCCAGCAGGCCGAACACTAACCTTTACGAGCAGTACTTC. Full variable domain (missing parts from reference TRBV13 and TRBJ2-7): AAGVIQSPRHLIKEKRETATLKCYPIPRHDTVYWYQQGPGQDPQFLISFYEKMQSDKGSIPDRFSAQQFSDYHSELNMSSLELGDSALYFCASRPNTNLYEQYFGPGTRLTVT.

This clone was recorded only once. The rearrangement joins TRBV4-1 to TRBJ2-7, with D possibly TRBD2 on 5 matching bases. The CDR3 runs 16 residues. V was cut by 1 base and J by 0 bases, with 13 bases left in between. The germline gives CDR1 MGHRA, CDR2 YSYEKL. This chain's CDR3 is CASSQVERERSYEQYF. The CDR3 DNA is TGCGCCAGCAGCCAAGTTGAAAGGGAGCGCTCCTACGAGCAGTACTTC.

The chain uses TRBV6-6 and TRBJ2-2, with unresolved D. Germline V gene data show CDR1 as MNHNY and CDR2 as SVGAGI (reference sequence). The ends were cut back, 6 bases at V and 1 base at J, with 6 bases in the middle. CDR3 length: 13 amino acids. CDR3 in DNA: TGTGCCAGCAGAGACCTGAACACCGGGGAGCTGTTTTTT. The encoded protein is CASRDLNTGELFF.

The chain joins TRBV19 to TRBJ1-4, with D possibly TRBD1 on 5 matching bases. The length of the CDR3 is 14 residues. Germline V gives CDR1 LNHDA, CDR2 SQIVND (reference sequence). With 7 bases removed from V and 7 bases from J, the gap between germline ends came to 16 bases. This chain's CDR3 is CASTLPGYFEKLFF. The DNA for the CDR3 is TGTGCCAGTACCTTGCCAGGGTATTTTGAAAAACTGTTTTTT.

The rearrangement uses TRBV11-2 and TRBJ2-6, with D perhaps assigned TRBD1 or TRBD2 (6 bases each). Germline V gene sequence: CDR1 SGHAT, CDR2 FQNNGV. Trimming cost V 0 bases and J 4 bases, with 13 bases left between them. The CDR3 runs to 17 residues. The CDR3 sequence: CASSLEPGAGGANVLTF. The CDR3 nucleotides are TGTGCCAGCAGCTTAGAACCGGGGGCGGGAGGGGCCAACGTCCTGACTTTC.

This clone has only one observation. This chain links TRBV7-9 with TRBJ2-5, with 7 positions matching TRBD1. Germline trimming cut 5 bases from V and 5 bases from J; bases unmatched to any gene: 11. The germline CDR1 and CDR2 sequences are SEHNR and FQNEAQ (reference sequence). The CDR3 covers 15 residues. CDR3 bases: TGTGCCAGCAGCAAGGGAAGACAGGGCAGGGAGACCCAGTACTTC. Its translation: CASSKGRQGRETQYF.